This note documents a single TCR beta chain sequence. This clone was seen once. Its antigen remains unidentified. No quality values exist for individual bases; no much larger clone is one base distant. The data were taken from a study of cytomegalovirus exposure and HLA in healthy donors (dated by TCRdb to about 2017). For the study in its entirety: An earlier analysis of approximately 550 of the donors reported 250 to 350 Gb of sequence data and some 120 million unique TCR beta sequences from some 180 million T cells. Rather than drawing on any new phenotypic data, the later analysis identified candidate immune exposures from TCR beta sequences and the way those sequences occurred across donors. Typing coverage varied by locus: roughly 629-640 donors for A, B, C, DRB1 and DQB1; approximately 500 for DQA1; about 600 for DPA1; 400 to 480 for DPB1. Along with the approximately 600-subject first cohort, a separate validation cohort of 120 different subjects was used. An early release that covered 640 HLA-typed donors contained approximately 300 gigabases of sequencing data and tens of millions of unique TCR sequences. To study patterns of TCR occurrence, a later analysis re-analyzed previously published TCR beta repertoires from hundreds of donors and added high-resolution HLA genotyping. All discovery cohort repertoires had been generated using a single sequencing platform. The genetic ancestry cluster associated with self-reported Caucasian donors included roughly 84% of the 300 to 450 genotyped donors. Among 300 to 450 genotyped donors of the cohort, an average of approximately 250,000 unique TCR beta nucleotide sequences were sequenced per donor, 15% to 20% of them non-productive. Both class I and class II loci were covered by HLA typing, at four-digit resolution. The study combined high-throughput TCR immunosequencing, statistical association of individual TCRs with disease status, and machine learning to predict cytomegalovirus infection status. Donor age, sex, ethnicity and CMV serostatus were compiled together with the repertoire data. The study was designed to test whether signatures of past pathogen exposure could be identified by cataloging public T cell receptors. The T cell repertoires of 666 subjects were profiled by immunosequencing and related to cytomegalovirus serostatus. In an earlier analysis of 500 to 650 of the donors, high-throughput TCR beta sequencing was used to judge whether each TCR beta V gene segment behaved as functional or pseudogenic. A later genetic analysis used genome-wide SNP genotypes for about 60% of the roughly 700 donors, treating that subset as a discovery cohort. Because of strong linkage in the cohort, a handful of DR-DQ haplotypes were treated as single units for association and clustering.

The library was made by the immunoSEQ multiplex PCR assay. For the multiplex PCR, a mixture combining 60 forward primers for TCR Vbeta segments and 13 reverse primers for TCR Jbeta segments was used. The CDR3 region of rearranged TCR beta genes was amplified from genomic DNA by a multiplex PCR assay. The Illumina HiSeq System was used to sequence the amplified TCR beta libraries as 87-base-pair reads. As for the authors' bioinformatics: A later analysis counted approximately 84 million unique TCR beta chains across the 700 or so repertoires, and roughly 9.9 million of these chains were shared by at least two donors. Raw reads were error-corrected and collapsed into unique sequences by a nearest-neighbor algorithm in which closely related sequences were merged to remove PCR and sequencing errors. To assign V, D and J gene segments, CDR3 sequences were aligned to IMGT reference sequences. For a sequence to be retained, a match of at least six nucleotides to both a V gene segment and a J gene segment was required. A rearrangement was called productive if the CDR3 had no stop codons and remained in frame with V and J, and every other rearrangement was called non-productive. CDR3 was defined according to IMGT convention as the region running from the second conserved V-encoded cysteine to the conserved J-encoded phenylalanine. The earlier analysis of about 610 of the donors excluded any sequence lacking an unambiguous match to a single V gene segment. In an earlier analysis of approximately 560 of the donors, a V segment was called functional when productive rearrangements were above 56.7%, and segregating when the standard deviation between donors exceeded 5%. A statistical classification framework was built for diagnosing cytomegalovirus status from the catalog of TCR beta chain sequences. In a later analysis, TCR nucleotide sequences were compared against IMGT/GENE-DB human TR gene sequences so that V and J genes could be assigned. Using the TCRdist pipeline, a later analysis assigned CDR3 sequences along with most-parsimonious VDJ recombination scenarios. A later analysis defined each TCR beta chain by its CDR3 amino acid sequence plus V-gene family, and excluded reads lacking a unique V-gene family. To address suspected cross-contamination and a sequencing artifact, a later analysis removed roughly 640 highly shared, low-generation-probability nucleotide sequences. In a later analysis, a clonal expansion index for each public chain was calculated from normalized within-repertoire ranks of inferred template counts. Generation probabilities in a later analysis came from a VDJ recombination model fitted to out-of-frame rearrangements, and those results were checked against IGoR. A later analysis scored TCR-TCR, TCR-HLA and TCR-CMV co-occurrence with hypergeometric tests, applying a repertoire-size bias correction to TCR pairs. To estimate false discovery rates, a later analysis permuted the HLA or CMV assignments 20 times. In a later analysis, co-occurring TCRs were grouped using DBSCAN, and TCRdist sequence similarity was added for clustering within HLA-allele-positive subsets. Repertoires with fewer than 30,000 or more than 120,000 public chains, plus five repertoires with anomalous nucleotide sharing, were excluded from co-occurrence clustering. In its TCRdb copy, this immuneACCESS table keeps in-frame sequences only and misses some clones. Where compared with another copy, unresolved V genes explain less than half of these, and the others have no known cause. Clone size and V and J calls were adopted from that table, with D and trimming inferred from the DNA. A total of 120,000 to 150,000 clones appear in this sample, around three quarters of them only once. Approximately 2% of the sample goes to the ten largest clones.

The cohort was made up of 500 to 800 healthy bone marrow donors. At the time of sampling, all cohort members were nominally healthy, though unrecorded immune exposures were likely present. The donor was CMV seronegative and was included in the group of 352 seronegative cohort members. A peripheral blood sample was collected from each donor, and TCR beta sequencing was performed on peripheral blood mononuclear cells. Genomic DNA extraction from the blood cell samples was performed with the Qiagen DNeasy Blood Extraction Kit. Overall results and qualifications from the work: Across donors, most TCR sequences were observed very rarely, whereas some public TCRs were present in many individuals. A later genetic analysis reported fewer N-insertions in productive TCRs among donors in an Asian-associated ancestry cluster than the roughly 640-donor mean. The authors suggested that the approach could potentially be generalized to other disease states and immunological phenotypes. A later analysis associated roughly 17,000 TCR beta sequences with specific HLA alleles at a false discovery rate of 0.05. In an earlier analysis of under 600 of the donors, most TCR beta V segments were observed in productive rearrangements about 87% or about 30% of the time, broadly matching IMGT annotations. The 87-base-pair reads could not distinguish some IMGT-functional V segments, including TRBV6-2 and TRBV6-3, so those segments were excluded. In vitro tests confirmed that a few of the cytomegalovirus-associated TCR beta chains recognize cytomegalovirus antigens. A later analysis reported that several top co-occurrence clusters appeared linked to parvovirus B19, influenza, CMV and Epstein-Barr virus. A cluster of highly shared sequence variants was judged likely to represent a technical artifact of the sequencing pipeline. In a later analysis, most CMV-associated TCR beta chains were found to appear HLA-restricted, with HLA associations seemingly driven largely by CMV exposure. Compared with equally common non-associated chains, HLA-associated TCR beta chains in a later analysis were more clonally expanded and had lower generation probabilities. Because HLA typing was unavailable for some donors at each locus, only the typed subset was used in association tests. In a later analysis, the rate of TCR association differed among HLA loci, with DRB1 alleles having the most associated TCRs and HLA-C alleles having the fewest. When HLA alleles, especially DR and DQ, strongly co-occurred, attributing TCR associations to individual alleles was difficult. The presence/absence analyses assumed that sequencing depth was roughly uniform across donors, and that assumption may not be true. In this cohort, only TCR beta chains were sequenced, and detectable features were limited by the absence of alpha or paired-chain data. The only immune exposure information available for the cohort was CMV serostatus. A further reported finding was that TCR beta sequences accurately predicted the HLA-A and HLA-B alleles for most subjects in the first cohort. The classifier was reported to diagnose cytomegalovirus status with high specificity and sensitivity in both the original and validation cohorts. In a later genetic analysis, a missense DCLRE1C variant was associated with V-gene and J-gene trimming of TCR beta chains, and the association was replicated in an independent cohort. Linkage disequilibrium might explain the correlated functional status among segregating V segments, but an unknown experimental factor could not be excluded. Because counts were too low, about 15 rarely observed V segments, including chromosome 9 orphons, were left out of the earlier analysis of some 600 of the donors. The study listed 164 TCR beta chains as associated with cytomegalovirus.

The V end gives up 4 bases and the J end 2 bases, leaving 3 bases in the junction not matched to a gene. The CDR3 starts with the cysteine, ends with the phenylalanine, and has 15 residues. Only the CDR3 DNA is retained, 45 bases long and in frame from the first base. Sequences SGDLS (CDR1) and YYNGEE (CDR2) are obtained from the germline V gene. Source material: PBMCs. The clonotype was recovered from a man aged 40-49 years in good health and CMV-seronegative. The V gene is TRBV9 and the J gene is TRBJ1-6; 7 central bases correspond to TRBD1. Read as DNA, the sequence is TGTGCCAGCAGCTTGACAGGGACCTATAATTCACCCCTCCACTTT. This yields the protein CASSLTGTYNSPLHF.